This T cell receptor beta chain was sequenced in a study of cytomegalovirus exposure and HLA in healthy donors. Whole-study results and caveats: Productive rates of about 90% or about 30% were seen for most TCR beta V segments in an earlier analysis.

60 Vbeta and 13 Jbeta primers were used in PCR. Profiled with immunoSEQ multiplex PCR; TCRdb holds only in-frame clones, not every one. Here the sample spans 100,000 to 120,000 clones, 82% being singletons. This clone has just one count. Its antigen is currently unknown. Germline lookup yields CDR1 LNHDA and CDR2 SQIVND (reference sequence). CDR3 length: 14 amino acids. V was clipped by 8 bases and J by 4 bases; unmatched bases: 10. This clonotype was obtained from a woman aged 18-30 years in good health and CMV-seronegative. The material sequenced was PBMCs. The chain employs TRBV19 and TRBJ1-2; 7 bases fit TRBD1. In nucleotides, the CDR3 is TGTGCCAGTTCCCAAAGACAGGGCGCCTATGGCTACACCTTC. Translation gives CASSQRQGAYGYTF.